This T cell receptor beta chain was documented in a study of blood T cell repertoires in COVID-19. Whole-study context: Both acute and convalescent COVID-19 samples were obtained from the United States, Italy and Spain.

From germline, CDR1 is LGHNA and CDR2 YSLEER. The CDR3 runs 15 residues. V lost 1 base to trimming and J lost 1 base, with 10 bases between them. This clone was seen a few times. Assay used: immunoSEQ multiplex PCR; TCRdb lists only in-frame clones, some missing. The sample shows fewer than 100,000 clones, 86% of them seen only once. Sequencing was done on a sample of peripheral blood. The receptor was derived from a man older than 75 in a cohort sampled during active COVID-19. J is TRBJ1-1 and V is TRBV4-3, with D possibly matching TRBD1 (5 bases). This CDR3 is CASSQALGGNTEAFF. The CDR3 DNA follows: TGCGCCAGCAGCCAAGCCCTCGGGGGGAACACTGAAGCTTTCTTT.